This TCR beta chain was documented in a study of T cell repertoires in cytomegalovirus infection. Germline V CDR1 and CDR2: LGHNA, YNFKEQ. This CDR3 is built from 14 residues. V lost 4 bases and J 4 bases, leaving 13 bases between the germline ends. This clonotype showed up many times. The antigen remains unidentified. MiXCR was run by TCRdb on the reads, yielding one entry per CDR3 protein. The data contain about 52,000 distinct CDR3 sequences, roughly a fifth of them seen just once; the ten biggest clones take up about four fifths. This receptor was obtained from a human donor in good health (CMV status not recorded). Some clones in this sample may be carry-over from other donors' samples. The specimen comprised CD8+ T cells from cultured PBMCs, sampled from culture after CMV antigen stimulation. The V and J genes are TRBV4-2 and TRBJ1-1; unclear D gene. The CDR3 DNA reads as TGTGCCAGCAGCCCAAGTCTGGGCGCCACTGAAGCTTTCTTT. Amino acids: CASSPSLGATEAFF.